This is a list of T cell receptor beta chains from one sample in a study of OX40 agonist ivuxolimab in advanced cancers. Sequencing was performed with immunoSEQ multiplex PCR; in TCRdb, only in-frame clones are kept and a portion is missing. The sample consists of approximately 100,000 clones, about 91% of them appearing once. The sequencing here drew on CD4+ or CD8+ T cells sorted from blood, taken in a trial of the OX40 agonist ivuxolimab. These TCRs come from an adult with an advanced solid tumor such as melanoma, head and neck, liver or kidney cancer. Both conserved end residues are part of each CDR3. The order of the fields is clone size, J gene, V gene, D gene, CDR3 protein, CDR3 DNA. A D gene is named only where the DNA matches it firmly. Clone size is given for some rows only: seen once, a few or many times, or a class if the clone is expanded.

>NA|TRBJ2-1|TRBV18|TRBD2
CASSPRASGRVTSSYNEQFF
TGTGCCAGCTCACCACGGGCTAGCGGGAGGGTTACGAGCTCCTACAATGAGCAGTTCTTC
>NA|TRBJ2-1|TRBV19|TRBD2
CASALAVYNEQFF
TGTGCCAGTGCCCTAGCGGTCTACAATGAGCAGTTCTTC
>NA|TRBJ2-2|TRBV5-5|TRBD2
CASRSGLAGGTSGELFF
TGTGCCAGCAGATCGGGACTAGCGGGAGGAACCTCCGGGGAGCTGTTTTTT
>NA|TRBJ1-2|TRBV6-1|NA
CASSVAGDSAGYTF
TGTGCCAGCAGTGTGGCAGGGGATTCGGCTGGCTACACCTTC
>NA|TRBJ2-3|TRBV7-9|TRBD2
CASSTGLVTDTQYF
TGTGCCAGCAGCACGGGACTAGTCACAGATACGCAGTATTTT
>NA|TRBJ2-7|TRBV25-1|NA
CASSQDTSYEQYF
TGTGCCAGCAGTCAGGACACCTCCTACGAGCAGTACTTC
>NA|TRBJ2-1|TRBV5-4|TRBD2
CASSSRTSGVYNEQFF
TGTGCCAGCAGCTCGAGGACTAGCGGGGTTTACAATGAGCAGTTCTTC
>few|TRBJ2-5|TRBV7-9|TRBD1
CASSYSRDRETQYF
TGTGCCAGTTCCTACAGCCGGGACAGAGAGACCCAGTACTTC
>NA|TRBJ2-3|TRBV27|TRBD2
CASIPRVSGLAGSEDTQYF
TGTGCCAGCATTCCTAGGGTGTCGGGACTAGCGGGATCTGAAGATACGCAGTATTTT
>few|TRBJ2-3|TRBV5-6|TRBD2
CASSFTLAGVGTDTQYF
TGTGCCAGCAGCTTTACCCTAGCGGGAGTCGGCACAGATACGCAGTATTTT
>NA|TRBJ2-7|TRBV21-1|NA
CASSKGGGRAYEQYF
TGTGCCAGCAGCAAAGGTGGCGGGAGGGCCTACGAGCAGTACTTC
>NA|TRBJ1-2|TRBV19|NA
CASSIETGPRGYTF
TGTGCCAGTAGTATAGAGACAGGCCCGCGGGGCTACACCTTC
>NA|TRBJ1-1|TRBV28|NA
CASSFSENTEAFF
TGTGCCAGCAGTTTTTCGGAGAACACTGAAGCTTTCTTT